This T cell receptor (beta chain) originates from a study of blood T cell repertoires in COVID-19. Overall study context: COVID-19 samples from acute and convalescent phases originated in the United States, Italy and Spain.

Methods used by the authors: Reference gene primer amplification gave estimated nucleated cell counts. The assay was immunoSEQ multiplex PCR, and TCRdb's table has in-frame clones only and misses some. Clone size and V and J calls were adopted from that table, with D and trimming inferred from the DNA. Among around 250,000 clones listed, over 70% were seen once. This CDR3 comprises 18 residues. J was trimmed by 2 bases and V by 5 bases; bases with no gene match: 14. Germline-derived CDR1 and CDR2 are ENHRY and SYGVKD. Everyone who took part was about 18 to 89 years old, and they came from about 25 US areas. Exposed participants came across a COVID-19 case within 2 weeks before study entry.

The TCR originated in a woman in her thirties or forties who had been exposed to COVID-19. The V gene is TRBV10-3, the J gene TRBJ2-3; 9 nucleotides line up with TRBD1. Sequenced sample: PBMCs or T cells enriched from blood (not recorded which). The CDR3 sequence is CAISTTKPGQGSTDTQYF. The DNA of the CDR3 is TGTGCCATCAGTACAACTAAACCGGGACAGGGATCCACAGATACGCAGTATTTT.